A selection of T cell receptor beta chains follows, all from one sample in a study of cytomegalovirus exposure and HLA in healthy donors. Here immunoSEQ multiplex PCR was the method, and the copy in TCRdb shows in-frame clones only, minus some. The data contain over 35,000 clones, 70% to 85% of them singletons. Sequenced sample: PBMCs. The receptor set was obtained from a young man in good health and CMV-seronegative. CDR3s include the opening cysteine and the closing phenylalanine or tryptophan. D genes are given only for firm matches. Clone size is shown for a subset of rows, as once, few, many or a class of expanded clone.

j_gene | d_gene | abundance | len | v_gene | CDR3nt | CDR3aa
TRBJ1-2 | TRBD1 | few | 14 | TRBV10-3 | TGTGCCATCAGTGGGACAGGGGTTAACTATGGCTACACCTTC | CAISGTGVNYGYTF
TRBJ2-7 | . | . | 16 | TRBV5-6 | TGTGCCAGCAGCTTGTACGGCTATCAAAGTTCCTACGAGCGGTACTTC | CASSLYGYQSSYERYF
TRBJ2-2 | . | . | 14 | TRBV25-1 | TGTGCCAGCAGTGACAGGTCGAACACCGGGGAGCTGTTTTTT | CASSDRSNTGELFF
TRBJ2-7 | . | . | 13 | TRBV19 | TGTGCCAGTAGTTCCGACAGTTCCTACGAGCAGTACTTC | CASSSDSSYEQYF
TRBJ2-7 | TRBD2 | . | 14 | TRBV5-4 | TGTGCCAGCAGCCCGGCGGCGGGGGCCTACGAGCAGTACTTC | CASSPAAGAYEQYF
TRBJ2-5 | . | once | 13 | TRBV6-5 | TGTGCCAGCATCCCGCCCGGGGTGGAGACCCAGTACTTC | CASIPPGVETQYF
TRBJ2-7 | TRBD2 | . | 18 | TRBV27 | TGTGCCAGCAGTTTGTGGGGGTCTCTAGCGGGATTTATCGACGAGCAGTACTTC | CASSLWGSLAGFIDEQYF
TRBJ2-1 | . | . | 14 | TRBV5-1 | TGCGCCAGCAGCTTGGCCCAGGACTACAATGAGCAGTTCTTC | CASSLAQDYNEQFF
TRBJ2-3 | TRBD1 | . | 15 | TRBV5-1 | TGCGCCAGCAGCTTAACTGGGACAGGGGGCCAGGAGGGGTATTTT | CASSLTGTGGQEGYF
TRBJ2-5 | . | . | 14 | TRBV6-1 | TGTGCCAGCAGTGAACGAGGGCACCAAGAGACCCAGTACTTC | CASSERGHQETQYF
TRBJ2-7 | . | . | 13 | TRBV6-1 | TGTGCCAGCAATAGCGCCCTCTCCTACGAGCAGTACTTC | CASNSALSYEQYF
TRBJ1-2 | TRBD1 | . | 14 | TRBV7-9 | TGTTCCAGCAGCCCTGGGACAGCGCTTTCTGGCTACACCTTC | CSSSPGTALSGYTF
TRBJ2-1 | . | . | 14 | TRBV5-4 | TGTGCCAGCAGCTTGGAGGAGCGAGGTAATGAGCAGTTCTTC | CASSLEERGNEQFF
TRBJ2-2 | TRBD1 | . | 15 | TRBV7-3 | TGTGCCAGCAGCTTCTGGACAGGTTTTACCGGGGAGCTGTTTTTT | CASSFWTGFTGELFF
TRBJ2-1 | TRBD2 | . | 15 | TRBV30 | TGTGCCTGGAGTCAGACTAGCGGTCCCACCCATGAGCAGTTCTTC | CAWSQTSGPTHEQFF
TRBJ2-2 | . | . | 15 | TRBV30 | TGTGCCTGGAAGGAGGGTGGGAGAGAGACCGGGGAGCTGTTTTTT | CAWKEGGRETGELFF
TRBJ2-3 | TRBD2 | . | 20 | TRBV14 | TGTGCCAGCAGCCAGCAACAGGTGTGGGTAGCGGGAGAGGGCACAGATACGCAGTATTTT | CASSQQQVWVAGEGTDTQYF
TRBJ1-2 | TRBD1 | . | 14 | TRBV5-8 | TGTGCCAGCAGTCCCGGGACAGGGGGCATTAGCTACACCTTC | CASSPGTGGISYTF
TRBJ2-1 | TRBD2 | . | 17 | TRBV4-1 | TGCGCCAGCAGCCGCCGGACTAGCGGTGACTTTTTCGATGAGCAGTTCTTC | CASSRRTSGDFFDEQFF
TRBJ2-1 | TRBD2 | few | 15 | TRBV4-3 | TGCGCCAGCAGCCAAGACCAGGGACTAGTAAATGAGCAGTTCTTC | CASSQDQGLVNEQFF
TRBJ2-4 | . | . | 16 | TRBV15 | TGTGCCACCAGCAGAGATGCAGGCAGCGCCAAAAACATTCAGTACTTC | CATSRDAGSAKNIQYF
TRBJ2-7 | TRBD2 | . | 15 | TRBV12-5 | TGTGCTAGTGGTTTGGTGTCTAGCGGAACCTACGAGCAGTACTTC | CASGLVSSGTYEQYF
TRBJ2-7 | TRBD1 | . | 13 | TRBV30 | TGTGCCTGGACAAACAGGGGGCGGCGAGCGCAGTACTTC | CAWTNRGRRAQYF
TRBJ2-3 | TRBD2 | few | 14 | TRBV6-1 | TGTGCCAGCAGCACCGGGACTAGCGGAGATACGCAGTATTTT | CASSTGTSGDTQYF
TRBJ2-7 | TRBD1 | . | 14 | TRBV5-1 | TGCGCCAGCAGCAAAAGGACAGGGACCTACGAGCAGTACTTC | CASSKRTGTYEQYF
TRBJ2-1 | TRBD2 | . | 15 | TRBV19 | TGTGCCAGCGACCAGCCCGGGAGGGCCGGTAATGAGCAGTTCTTC | CASDQPGRAGNEQFF
TRBJ2-2 | TRBD2 | . | 18 | TRBV4-3 | TGCGCCAGCAGCCAAGAACTTAAGGCGGGAGGGTACACCGGGGAGCTGTTTTTT | CASSQELKAGGYTGELFF
TRBJ1-1 | TRBD1 | . | 14 | TRBV25-1 | TGTGCCAGCTGGAGACAGGGGGGGGTTACTGAAGCTTTCTTT | CASWRQGGVTEAFF
TRBJ2-2 | . | . | 14 | TRBV6-1 | TGTGCCAGCAGTCGCCAGACTAACACCGGGGAGCTGTTTTTT | CASSRQTNTGELFF
TRBJ2-2 | TRBD1 | . | 15 | TRBV9 | TGTGCCAGCAGCAACCGGGACAGGGGGTACGGGGAGCTGTTTTTT | CASSNRDRGYGELFF
TRBJ1-6 | TRBD1 | . | 17 | TRBV18 | TGTGCCAGCTCACCAAAAACCAGGGGGCTAGGGAATTCACCCCTCCACTTT | CASSPKTRGLGNSPLHF
TRBJ1-4 | TRBD1 | . | 15 | TRBV7-9 | TGTGCCAGCAGCTCCTGGGACAGGGCTAATGAAAAACTGTTTTTT | CASSSWDRANEKLFF
TRBJ2-7 | . | few | 14 | TRBV6-6 | TGTGCCAGCAGTTACTCTCCCTACTACTACGAGCAGTACTTC | CASSYSPYYYEQYF
TRBJ2-7 | . | . | 13 | TRBV29-1 | TGCAGCGTTGGCCGGGGTGGGGGGATAGAGCAGTACTTC | CSVGRGGGIEQYF
TRBJ2-3 | TRBD2 | . | 17 | TRBV28 | TGTGCCAGCAGGGGGCCGGGACTAGCGGGAGGGCCTTATACGCAGTATTTT | CASRGPGLAGGPYTQYF
TRBJ1-4 | . | . | 13 | TRBV6-5 | TGTGCCAGCACGACGGGGTTTAATGAAAAACTGTTTTTT | CASTTGFNEKLFF
TRBJ1-2 | . | . | 12 | TRBV29-1 | TGCAGCGTTGAAGATAGTGTGAATGGCTACACCTTC | CSVEDSVNGYTF
TRBJ2-5 | . | few | 13 | TRBV4-3 | TGCGCCAGCAGCCAGGAGCGGTGGGGGACCCAGTACTTC | CASSQERWGTQYF
TRBJ2-4 | . | . | 14 | TRBV5-4 | TGTGCCAGCAGCTTCAGGGATCGCGAAAACATTCAGTACTTC | CASSFRDRENIQYF
TRBJ2-2 | TRBD1 | . | 16 | TRBV7-9 | TGTGCCAGCAGCTTCCCTAAGCGACAGGGGGCCGGGGAGCTGTTTTTT | CASSFPKRQGAGELFF
TRBJ2-7 | . | . | 13 | TRBV19 | TGTGCCAGTAGTCTCCAAGAACGGTACGAGCAGTACTTC | CASSLQERYEQYF
TRBJ1-1 | . | . | 16 | TRBV6-6 | TGTGCCAGCAGTTACTCCACCACGGTCCGGAACACTGAAGCTTTCTTT | CASSYSTTVRNTEAFF
TRBJ2-1 | . | . | 13 | TRBV19 | TGTGCCAGTAGTAGCAGGGTTTTCAATGAGCAGTTCTTC | CASSSRVFNEQFF
TRBJ2-1 | . | . | 16 | TRBV7-9 | TGTGCCAGCAGCACCCGCTCTGATTTCAGCTACAATGAGCAGTTCTTC | CASSTRSDFSYNEQFF
TRBJ2-1 | . | . | 11 | TRBV2 | TGTGCCAGCAGTCTAGTGAATGAGCAGTTCTTC | CASSLVNEQFF
TRBJ2-5 | . | . | 14 | TRBV7-6 | TGTGCCAGCAGCTTAGGGTCAGGGCAAGAGACCCAGTACTTC | CASSLGSGQETQYF
TRBJ2-7 | . | few | 15 | TRBV6-1 | TGTGCCAGCAGTGATGGGGTAGCGGTAGCATACGAGCAGTACTTC | CASSDGVAVAYEQYF
TRBJ1-4 | . | . | 15 | TRBV15 | TGTGCCACCAGCAGAGGGCCCCAGGTTAATGAAAAACTGTTTTTT | CATSRGPQVNEKLFF